This TCR beta chain was sequenced during a study of blood T cell repertoires in COVID-19. Study-level background: From T cells, B-cell-depleted T cells, or PBMCs came the material, which was cDNA or gDNA.

This clone was detected once. Sequencing used immunoSEQ multiplex PCR; TCRdb keeps in-frame clones, though not all of them. The table includes fewer than 65,000 clones, 70% to 90% detected once. Germline assignment: CDR1 SGDLS and CDR2 YYNGEE. The germline V and J ends were trimmed by 0 bases and 8 bases, with 12 bases remaining between them. The CDR3 runs 15 residues. The chain recombines TRBV9 with TRBJ1-6; D is unresolved. The sample was peripheral blood. The source is a man aged 55 to 69 with acute or convalescent COVID-19. CDR3 sequence reads: CASSVVGRSDSPLHF. CDR3 bases: TGTGCCAGCAGCGTAGTGGGCAGATCGGATTCACCCCTCCACTTT.